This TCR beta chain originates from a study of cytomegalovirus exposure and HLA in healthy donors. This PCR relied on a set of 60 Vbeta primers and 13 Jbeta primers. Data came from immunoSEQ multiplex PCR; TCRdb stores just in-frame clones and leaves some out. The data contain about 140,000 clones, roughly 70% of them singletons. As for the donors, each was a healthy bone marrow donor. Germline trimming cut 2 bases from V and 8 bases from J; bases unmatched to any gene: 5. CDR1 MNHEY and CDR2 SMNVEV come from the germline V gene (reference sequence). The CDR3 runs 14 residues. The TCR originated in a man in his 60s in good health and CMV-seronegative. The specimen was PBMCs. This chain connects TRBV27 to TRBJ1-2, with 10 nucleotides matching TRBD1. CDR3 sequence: CASSLTDRGYGYTF. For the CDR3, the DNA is TGTGCCAGCAGTTTAACGGACAGGGGGTACGGCTACACCTTC.